The clone carrying this TCR beta chain showed up just a few times. Its antigen is currently unknown. This entry belongs to a study of identical twins. Study-wide results and limits: Not following the same donors, the study drew its conclusions from cross-sectional statistical analysis.

TCRdb redid the calling of the 5' RACE reads with MiXCR, one entry per CDR3 protein. The sample shows hundreds of thousands of distinct CDR3 sequences, 15% to 20% of them seen only once. CDR3 size: 12 residues. V was trimmed by 1 base and J by 11 bases, leaving 11 bases between them. Another study also made use of these data, one on T cells expressing NK-cell markers. This second study says: In sorted CD3+CD56+NKG2C+, CD3+CD56+NKG2C- and CD3+CD56-NKG2C+ T cells, TCR beta repertoires were obtained. Dominant NKG2C+ clonotypes were found to form about 1.0-7.5% of CD8+ T cells in a handful of donors. A handful of donors showed these clonotypes also leading the CD3+CD56-NKG2C+ fraction.

This TCR was sampled from a woman between 18 and 29 years old in good health. The V gene is TRBV12-3 or TRBV12-4, the J gene TRBJ1-1, with no clear D. Sequencing was done on a sample of PBMCs. As DNA, the CDR3 is TGTGCCAGCAGTTTAGGAAGTATCTCGGCTTTCTTT. Encoded protein: CASSLGSISAFF.